This T cell receptor (beta chain) was documented in a study of T cell clones after liver transplantation (dated by TCRdb to about 2019). Background on the whole study: ITN030ST, the source of the samples, was a randomized trial that attempted immunosuppression withdrawal within 2 years of liver transplantation. Donor-reactive T cell clones were identified using TCRbeta sequencing after a pre-transplant mixed lymphocyte reaction and were then followed in post-transplant blood. A cohort of 8 liver transplant recipients was studied, of whom 3 were classified as tolerant and 5 as non-tolerant. Three of the eight recipients were HCV-positive; the others were transplanted for non-autoimmune, non-viral indications. Third party-reactive TCRbeta sequences were also identified from pre-transplant MLRs to serve as an antigen-independent comparator for donor-reactive sequences. Blood samples were collected pre-transplant, pre-randomization before withdrawal, and post-randomization after either full withdrawal or failed withdrawal. Tolerance meant complete immunosuppression withdrawal for at least one year without liver enzymes rising beyond twice the upper limit of normal. No induction therapy was given to the subjects, and standard immunosuppression was administered until randomization at 12-24 months post-transplant.

The CDR3 runs 16 residues from the cysteine to the phenylalanine. The entry retains the CDR3 DNA only, 48 bases that are in frame from base 1. The germline V gene gives CDR1 as SGHDN and CDR2 as FVKESK. The trim is 0 bases for V and 2 bases for J, with a gap of 13 bases between the germline ends. To note about this clone: The clone's antigen remains unknown. Nothing much larger sits one base from this clone, and base qualities are not available.

Thawed unstimulated PBMCs were stained for CD3, CD4 and CD8 and FACS-sorted into CD3+CD4+ and CD3+CD8+ populations. All 8 studied subjects were randomized to immunosuppression withdrawal. The Qiagen DNeasy Blood and Tissue Kit was used for isolation of genomic DNA. The paper as a whole reports these results and caveats: The decline in donor-reactive sequences exceeded the decline in third party-reactive sequences, suggesting partial antigen-specific deletion that was unrelated to withdrawal success. Low numbers of available donor cells limited the measurable donor-reactive repertoire in a couple of subjects. Without allograft tissue specimens, donor-reactive T cells may have migrated into the graft rather than being deleted. A significant post-transplant decrease in circulating donor-reactive CD4 TCRbeta sequences was observed in 5 of 8 subjects, irrespective of tolerance or HCV status. The conclusions were preliminary, being limited by small, heterogeneous patient numbers and by non-standardized post-transplant time points. When repertoire turnover was accounted for, significantly reduced detection of donor-reactive sequences was found in 7 of 8 subjects for CD4 and in 8 of 8 subjects for CD8.

High-throughput TCRbeta CDR3 sequencing of frozen genomic DNA was performed by immunoSEQ, including PCR amplification, mapping, bias correction and internal controls. Under the source paper's analysis protocol: Only productive rearrangements were retained, and each unique TCRbeta sequence was defined by its CDR3 nucleotide sequence together with its V and J gene. Donor-reactive sequences required at least 5-fold expansion in CFSE-low cells versus unstimulated pre-transplant cells and at least 0.01% frequency. To ensure at least 90% detection power, minimum frequency thresholds were set for each subject based on that subject's lowest-template unstimulated sample. Jensen-Shannon divergence between the top 1000 TCRbeta sequences after and before transplant was used to measure repertoire turnover. Two-sided Fisher's exact tests were used to test for changes in the detection of donor-reactive sequences. The table comes from immuneACCESS by way of TCRdb, which keeps in-frame sequences with V and J called. Part of the clones is missing from these tables; in studies checked, under half for an unresolved V gene and the rest for unknown reasons. V, J and clone size are taken as reported in that table, and D and trimming were inferred from the DNA itself. The sample profile shows around 110,000 clones; 90% of them were found once. The top ten constitute around 0.86% of the sample.

The input for sequencing was CD4+ T cells from blood, taken 12 months after liver transplant. The sequence was collected from a human patient who received a liver transplant. Following a transplant, a fraction of the T cells may be traceable to the graft donor. The chain couples TRBV14 to TRBJ1-1, with the D gene call left open. At the DNA level, the sequence is TGTGCCAGCAGCCAAGATAAGGGCAGCCTTAACACTGAAGCTTTCTTT. Its coded protein is CASSQDKGSLNTEAFF.